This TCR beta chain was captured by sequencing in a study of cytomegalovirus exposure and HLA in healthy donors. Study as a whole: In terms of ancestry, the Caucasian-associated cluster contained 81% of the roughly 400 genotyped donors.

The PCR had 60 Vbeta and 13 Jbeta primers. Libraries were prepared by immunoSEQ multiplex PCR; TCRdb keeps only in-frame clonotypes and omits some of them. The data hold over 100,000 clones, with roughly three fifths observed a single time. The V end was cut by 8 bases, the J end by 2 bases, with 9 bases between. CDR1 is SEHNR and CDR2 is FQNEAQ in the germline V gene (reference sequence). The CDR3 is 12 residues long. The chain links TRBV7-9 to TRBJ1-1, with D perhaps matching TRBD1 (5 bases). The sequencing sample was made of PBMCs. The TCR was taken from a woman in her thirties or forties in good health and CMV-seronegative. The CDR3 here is CASRGKNTEAFF. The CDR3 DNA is TGTGCCAGCCGGGGGAAAAACACTGAAGCTTTCTTT.